The text below deals with one T cell receptor beta chain. Primers included in the PCR were 60 Vbeta and 13 Jbeta primers. Sequenced by immunoSEQ multiplex PCR; TCRdb stores in-frame clones only, minus some. Among some 110,000 clones listed, about 12% were seen once. This entry belongs to a study of cytomegalovirus exposure and HLA in healthy donors. Germline V CDR1 and CDR2: SQVTM, ANQGSEA. The CDR3 is made up of 17 amino acids. The ends lost 3 bases at V and 0 bases at J; junction bases unmatched: 5. Sequences were obtained from PBMCs. The source is a man aged 40-50 years in good health and CMV-seropositive. V usage is TRBV29-1 and J usage is TRBJ2-1; the match to TRBD2 covers 13 bases. The CDR3 nucleotides read TGCAGCGTTGAGACTAGCGGGAGGTTCTACTCCTACAATGAGCAGTTCTTC. This translates into CSVETSGRFYSYNEQFF.